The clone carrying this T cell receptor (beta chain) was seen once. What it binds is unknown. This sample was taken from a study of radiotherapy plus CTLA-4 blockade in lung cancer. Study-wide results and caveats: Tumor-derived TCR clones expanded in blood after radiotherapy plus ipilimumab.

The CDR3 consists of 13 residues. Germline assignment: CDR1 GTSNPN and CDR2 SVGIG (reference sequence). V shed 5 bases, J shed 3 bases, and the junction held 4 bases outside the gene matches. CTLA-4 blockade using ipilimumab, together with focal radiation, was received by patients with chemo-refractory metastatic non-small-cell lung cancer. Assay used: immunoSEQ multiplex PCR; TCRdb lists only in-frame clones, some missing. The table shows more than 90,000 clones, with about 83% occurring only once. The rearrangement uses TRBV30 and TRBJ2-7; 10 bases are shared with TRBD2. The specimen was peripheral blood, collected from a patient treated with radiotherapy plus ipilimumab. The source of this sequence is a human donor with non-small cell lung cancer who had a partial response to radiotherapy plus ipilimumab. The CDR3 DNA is TGTGCCTGGGGGGTAGCGGGGGGCTACGAGCAGTACGTC. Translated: CAWGVAGGYEQYV.